Each of the 7 T cell receptor beta chains below was sequenced from the same sample in a study of long-term antiretroviral therapy in people with HIV. immunoSEQ v3.0 was run at survey level. This table comes from immunoSEQ multiplex PCR, and its TCRdb copy is limited to in-frame clones, with some not included. This sample has approximately 35,000 clones; roughly 94% occur once, and the top ten carry about 4%. The sample here was unsorted PBMCs, taken around 5 years after starting antiretroviral therapy. Receptors originate from a woman between 50 and 59 years old with HIV.

The chain uses TRBV2 and TRBJ1-3; 10 bases match TRBD1. The CDR3 is made up of 16 amino acids. Germline CDR1 is SNHLY and CDR2 is FYNNEI. With 6 bases clipped from V and 4 bases from J, the junction kept 9 bases outside the gene matches. For the CDR3, the DNA is TGTGCCAGCAGCCAAGAAGGGACAGGGGCCGGAAACACCATATATTTT. It encodes CASSQEGTGAGNTIYF.

The CDR3 DNA follows: TGTGCCAGCAGCCCATTACTTTATAACGGCAATCAGCCCCAGCATTTT. It codes for CASSPLLYNGNQPQHF. The J gene is TRBJ1-5, the V gene TRBV9, with D unresolved. Between the trimmed V and J ends, which lost 4 bases and 2 bases, there was a span of 16 bases. Germline CDR1 and CDR2: SGDLS and YYNGEE. The CDR3 loop spans 16 amino acids.

This chain connects TRBV5-4 to TRBJ1-6; D is perhaps TRBD1 (5 bases). The V gene lost 0 bases and the J gene lost 5 bases, with 12 bases spanning the gap. Germline V gene sequence: CDR1 SGHNT, CDR2 YYREEE (reference sequence). This CDR3 has 16 residues. The CDR3: CASSLAGHRNNSPLHF. DNA for the CDR3: TGTGCCAGCAGCTTGGCCGGACACAGGAATAATTCACCCCTCCACTTT.

This clone was counted once. The DNA of the CDR3 is TGTGCCAGCAGGACTAGCGGGGAAAACACCGGGGAGCTGTTTTTT. This encodes CASRTSGENTGELFF. This chain uses TRBV6-5 with TRBJ2-2, with 11 nucleotides matching TRBD2. The CDR3 has 15 amino acids. Germline CDR1 and CDR2: MNHEY and SVGAGI. J gave up 2 bases and V 6 bases, and 2 bases lay outside the gene matches.

The chain combines TRBV19 with TRBJ2-1; TRBD2 might be the D (5 bases). CDR1 and CDR2 (germline): LNHDA, SQIVND (reference sequence). The germline V and J ends were trimmed by 7 bases and 5 bases, with 15 bases remaining between them. The CDR3 is 14 residues long. CDR3 amino acids: CASTRDRANNEQFF. The DNA for the CDR3 is TGTGCCAGTACCCGGGATCGGGCCAACAATGAGCAGTTCTTC.

The genes are TRBV2 and TRBJ2-3; 7 nucleotides agree with TRBD1. Germline-derived CDR1 and CDR2 are SNHLY and FYNNEI. The CDR3 extends over 14 amino acids. J was trimmed by 1 base and V by 6 bases; bases with no gene match: 4. The CDR3 loop is CASRFTGGTDTQYF. CDR3 nucleotide sequence: TGTGCCAGCAGATTCACAGGGGGCACAGATACGCAGTATTTT.

The CDR3 DNA reads as TGTGCCAGCGAAGGGGGCCTAAGATACAATGAGCAGTTCTTC. It is translated as CASEGGLRYNEQFF. This chain connects TRBV2 to TRBJ2-1; TRBD1 matches 7 bases. The germline gives CDR1 SNHLY, CDR2 FYNNEI. J lost 4 bases, V lost 8 bases, and 8 bases had no gene match. The CDR3 has 14 amino acids.